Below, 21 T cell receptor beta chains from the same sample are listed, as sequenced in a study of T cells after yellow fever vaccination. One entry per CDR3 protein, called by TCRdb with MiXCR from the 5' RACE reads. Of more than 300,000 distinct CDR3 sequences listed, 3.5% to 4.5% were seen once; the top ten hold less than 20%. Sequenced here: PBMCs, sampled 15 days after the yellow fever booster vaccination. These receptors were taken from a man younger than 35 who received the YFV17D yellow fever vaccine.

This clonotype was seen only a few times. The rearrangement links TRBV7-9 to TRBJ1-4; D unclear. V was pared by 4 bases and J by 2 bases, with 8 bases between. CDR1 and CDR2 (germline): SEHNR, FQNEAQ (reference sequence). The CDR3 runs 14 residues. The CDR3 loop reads CASSSQLTNEKLFF. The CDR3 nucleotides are TGTGCCAGCAGCTCACAGCTGACTAATGAAAAACTGTTTTTT.

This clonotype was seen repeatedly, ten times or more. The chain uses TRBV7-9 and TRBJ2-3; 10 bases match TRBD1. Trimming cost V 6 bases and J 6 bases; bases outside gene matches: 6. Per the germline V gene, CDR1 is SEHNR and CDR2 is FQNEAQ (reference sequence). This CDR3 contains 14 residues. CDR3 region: CASSSDRGIDTQYF. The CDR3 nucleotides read TGTGCCAGCAGTTCGGACAGGGGGATCGATACGCAGTATTTT.

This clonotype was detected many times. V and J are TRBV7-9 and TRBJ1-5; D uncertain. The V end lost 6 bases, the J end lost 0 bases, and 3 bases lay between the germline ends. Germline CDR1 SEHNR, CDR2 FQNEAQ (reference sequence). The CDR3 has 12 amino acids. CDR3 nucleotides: TGTGCCAGCAGTTATAGCAATCAGCCCCAGCATTTT. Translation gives CASSYSNQPQHF.

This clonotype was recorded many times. The CDR3 reads CASSFLGTGELFF. As DNA, the CDR3 is TGTGCCAGCAGCTTCTTGGGGACCGGGGAGCTGTTTTTT. V gene TRBV7-2 combines with J gene TRBJ2-2; unclear D gene. The CDR3 length is 13 residues. CDR1 is SGHTA and CDR2 is FQGNSA in the germline V gene. Trimming stripped 3 bases from V and 5 bases from J, with 7 bases between.

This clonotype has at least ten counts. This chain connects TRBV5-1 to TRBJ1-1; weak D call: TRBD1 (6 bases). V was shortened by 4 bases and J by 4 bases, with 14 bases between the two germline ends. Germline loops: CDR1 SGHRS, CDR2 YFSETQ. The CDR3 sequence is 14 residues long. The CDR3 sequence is CASSPQGLGTEAFF. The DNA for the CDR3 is TGCGCCAGCAGCCCACAGGGTTTGGGCACTGAAGCTTTCTTT.

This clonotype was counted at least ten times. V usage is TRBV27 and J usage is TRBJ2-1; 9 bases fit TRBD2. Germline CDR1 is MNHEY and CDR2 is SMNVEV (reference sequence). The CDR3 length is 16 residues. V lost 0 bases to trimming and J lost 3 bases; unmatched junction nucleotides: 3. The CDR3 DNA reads TGTGCCAGCAGTTTATCAGCGGGGGGCCTCTACAATGAGCAGTTCTTC. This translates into CASSLSAGGLYNEQFF.

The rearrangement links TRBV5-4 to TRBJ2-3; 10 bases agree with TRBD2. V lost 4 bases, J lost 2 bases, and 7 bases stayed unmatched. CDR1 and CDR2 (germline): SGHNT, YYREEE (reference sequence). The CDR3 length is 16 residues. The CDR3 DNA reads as TGTGCCAGCAGCATCCGAGCGGGGGGGAACACAGATACGCAGTATTTT. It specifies CASSIRAGGNTDTQYF.

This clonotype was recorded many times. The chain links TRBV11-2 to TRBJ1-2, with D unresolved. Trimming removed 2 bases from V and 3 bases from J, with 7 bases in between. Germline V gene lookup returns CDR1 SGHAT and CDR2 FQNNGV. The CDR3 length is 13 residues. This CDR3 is CASSLSSYYGYTF. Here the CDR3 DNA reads TGTGCCAGCAGCTTAAGCAGCTACTATGGCTACACCTTC.

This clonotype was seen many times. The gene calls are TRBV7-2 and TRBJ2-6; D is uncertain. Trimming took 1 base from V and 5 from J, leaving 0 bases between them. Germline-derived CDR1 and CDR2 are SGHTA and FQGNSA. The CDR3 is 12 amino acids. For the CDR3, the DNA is TGTGCCAGCAGCTTAGGGGCCAACGTCCTGACTTTC. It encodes CASSLGANVLTF. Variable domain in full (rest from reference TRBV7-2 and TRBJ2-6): GAGVSQSPSNKVTEKGKDVELRCDPISGHTALYWYRQSLGQGLEFLIYFQGNSAPDKSGLPSDRFSAERTGGSVSTLTIQRTQQEDSAVYLCASSLGANVLTFGAGSRLTVL.

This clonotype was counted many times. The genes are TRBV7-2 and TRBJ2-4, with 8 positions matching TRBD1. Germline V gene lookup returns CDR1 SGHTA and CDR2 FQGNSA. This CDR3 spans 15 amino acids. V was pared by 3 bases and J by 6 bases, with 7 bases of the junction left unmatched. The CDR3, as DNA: TGTGCCAGCAGCTTTTCCAGACAGGGGATAAACATTCAGTACTTC. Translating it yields CASSFSRQGINIQYF.

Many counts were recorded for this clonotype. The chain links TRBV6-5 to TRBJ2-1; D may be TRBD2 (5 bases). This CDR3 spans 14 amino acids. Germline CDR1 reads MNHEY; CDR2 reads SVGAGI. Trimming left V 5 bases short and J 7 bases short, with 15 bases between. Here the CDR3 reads CASSADLGRNEQFF. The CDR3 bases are TGTGCCAGCAGTGCGGACTTGGGTCGGAATGAGCAGTTCTTC.

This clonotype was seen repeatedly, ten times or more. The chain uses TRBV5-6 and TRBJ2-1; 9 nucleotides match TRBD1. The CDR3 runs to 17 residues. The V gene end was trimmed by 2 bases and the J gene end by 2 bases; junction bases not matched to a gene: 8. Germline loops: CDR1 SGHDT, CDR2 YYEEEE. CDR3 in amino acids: CASSFNRGQETYNEQFF. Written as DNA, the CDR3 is TGTGCCAGCAGCTTCAACAGGGGGCAAGAAACCTACAATGAGCAGTTCTTC.

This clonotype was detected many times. The CDR3 sequence: CASSWPGTSGGGEQFF. The CDR3 nucleotides read TGTGCCAGCAGCTGGCCCGGGACTAGCGGGGGAGGTGAGCAGTTCTTC. The rearrangement joins TRBV7-2 to TRBJ2-1, with 14 positions matching TRBD2. The ends lost 4 bases at V and 9 bases at J; junction bases unmatched: 8. CDR3 length: 16 amino acids. Germline CDR1 is SGHTA and CDR2 is FQGNSA.

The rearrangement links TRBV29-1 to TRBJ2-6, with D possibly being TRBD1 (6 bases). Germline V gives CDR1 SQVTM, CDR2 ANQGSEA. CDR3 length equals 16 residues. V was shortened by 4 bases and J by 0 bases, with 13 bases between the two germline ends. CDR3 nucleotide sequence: TGCAGCGTTGTGGGGGACACCTTCTCTGGGGCCAACGTCCTGACTTTC. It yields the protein CSVVGDTFSGANVLTF. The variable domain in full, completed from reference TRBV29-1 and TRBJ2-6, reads SAVISQKPSRDICQRGTSLTIQCQVDSQVTMMFWYRQQPGQSLTLIATANQGSEATYESGFVIDKFPISRPNLTFSTLTVSNMSPEDSSIYLCSVVGDTFSGANVLTFGAGSRLTVL.

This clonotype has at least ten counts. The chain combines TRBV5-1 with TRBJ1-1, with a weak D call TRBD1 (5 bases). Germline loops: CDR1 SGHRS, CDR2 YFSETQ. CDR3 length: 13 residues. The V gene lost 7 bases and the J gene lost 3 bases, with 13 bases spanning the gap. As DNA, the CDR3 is TGCGCCAGCTTAGGGGAGCAGGACACTGAAGCTTTCTTT. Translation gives CASLGEQDTEAFF.

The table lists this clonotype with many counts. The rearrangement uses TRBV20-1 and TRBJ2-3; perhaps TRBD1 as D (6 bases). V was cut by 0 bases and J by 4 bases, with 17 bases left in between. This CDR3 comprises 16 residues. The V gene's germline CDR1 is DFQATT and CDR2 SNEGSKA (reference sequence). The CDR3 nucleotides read TGCAGTGCTAGAGATGCGGACCGAGGGGGTTCAGATACGCAGTATTTT. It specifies CSARDADRGGSDTQYF.

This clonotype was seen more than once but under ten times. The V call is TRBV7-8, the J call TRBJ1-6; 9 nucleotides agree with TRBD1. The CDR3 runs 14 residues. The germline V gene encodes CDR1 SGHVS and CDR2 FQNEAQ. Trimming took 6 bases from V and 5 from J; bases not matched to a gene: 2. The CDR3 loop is CASSGTGNNSPLHF. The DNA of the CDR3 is TGTGCCAGCAGTGGGACAGGGAATAATTCACCCCTCCACTTT.

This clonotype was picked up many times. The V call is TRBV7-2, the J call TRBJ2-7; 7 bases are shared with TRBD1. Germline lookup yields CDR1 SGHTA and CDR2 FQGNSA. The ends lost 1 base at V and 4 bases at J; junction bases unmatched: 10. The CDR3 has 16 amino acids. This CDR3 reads CASSLGLPGTAYEQYV. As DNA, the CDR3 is TGTGCCAGCAGCTTAGGTTTGCCAGGGACAGCATACGAGCAGTACGTC.

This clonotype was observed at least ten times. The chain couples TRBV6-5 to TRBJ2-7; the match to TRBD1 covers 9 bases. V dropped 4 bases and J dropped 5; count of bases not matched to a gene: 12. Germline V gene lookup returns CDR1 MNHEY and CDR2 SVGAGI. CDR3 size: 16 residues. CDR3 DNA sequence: TGTGCCAGCAGTTCCGATTCCGGGACAGGGATCAACGAGCAGTACTTC. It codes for CASSSDSGTGINEQYF.

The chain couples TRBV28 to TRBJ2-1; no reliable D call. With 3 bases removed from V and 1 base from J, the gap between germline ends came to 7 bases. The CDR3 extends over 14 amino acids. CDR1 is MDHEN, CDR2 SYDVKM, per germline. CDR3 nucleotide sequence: TGTGCCAGCAGTTTTCAGAATTCCTACAATGAGCAGTTCTTC. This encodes CASSFQNSYNEQFF.

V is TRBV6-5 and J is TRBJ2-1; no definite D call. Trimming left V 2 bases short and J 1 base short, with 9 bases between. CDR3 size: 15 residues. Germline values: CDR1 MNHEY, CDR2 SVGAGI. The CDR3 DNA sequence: TGTGCCAGCAGTTACGCTGGGCGATCCTACAATGAGCAGTTCTTC. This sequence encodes CASSYAGRSYNEQFF.